This T cell receptor (beta chain) is drawn from a study of blood T cell repertoires in COVID-19. Background on the study: PBMCs, B-cell-depleted T cells, or T cells were the source of the cDNA or gDNA that made up the material.

Germline lookup yields CDR1 MNHEY and CDR2 SVGAGI. The CDR3 has 14 amino acids. Deletions cut 2 bases from V and 4 bases from J, with 12 bases between. The authors' processing: Reference gene primers were amplified, and this amplification served to estimate nucleated cell counts. The table came from immunoSEQ multiplex PCR; TCRdb's copy has only in-frame clones and leaves some out. The D gene and trimming were derived from the DNA, and the V and J assignments and clone size from that table. The sample includes 400,000 to 550,000 clones, around nine tenths of them seen just once. J is TRBJ2-7 and V is TRBV6-5; tentatively, D is TRBD1 (6 bases). The specimen sequenced was peripheral blood. The receptor was isolated from a woman aged 25 to 45 with acute or convalescent COVID-19. CDR3 DNA sequence: TGTGCCAGCAGTTACAGGCAGGGGTGGTACGAGCAGTACTTC. Translated, it gives CASSYRQGWYEQYF.